A single sample is the source of the 20 T cell receptor beta chains below, sequenced in a study of cytomegalovirus exposure and HLA in healthy donors. The PCR used 60 Vbeta and 13 Jbeta primers. Profiling relied on immunoSEQ multiplex PCR, and the TCRdb table lists in-frame clones only, not all of them. The sample lists approximately 210,000 clones; around 87% were seen once. Sequencing was carried out using PBMCs. The receptor set was obtained from a man aged 30-40 years in good health and CMV-seronegative.

The chain links TRBV28 to TRBJ1-2, with TRBD1 matching over 9 bases. The germline V gene has CDR1 MDHEN and CDR2 SYDVKM. Trimming removed 6 bases from V and 4 bases from J; junction bases left unmatched: 9. This CDR3 has 15 residues. CDR3 protein: CASRSQGASIYGYTF. CDR3 nucleotides: TGTGCCAGCAGGTCACAGGGGGCGAGTATCTATGGCTACACCTTC.

The chain carries TRBV6-1 and TRBJ1-5, with 8 bases matching TRBD1. V dropped 1 base and J dropped 9; count of bases not matched to a gene: 5. This CDR3 is 14 amino acids long. CDR1 is MNHNS and CDR2 is SASEGT in the germline V gene. The CDR3 DNA reads TGTGCCAGCAGTGAAGAGACAGGGGTGCGGCCCCAGCATTTT. Encoded protein: CASSEETGVRPQHF.

The V call is TRBV11-3, the J call TRBJ1-1; TRBD1 aligns across 7 bases. The CDR3 is 14 residues long. Looked up from germline, CDR1 is SGHNT and CDR2 is YENEEA. The trim removed 5 bases at V and 5 bases at J, leaving 8 bases unmatched. CDR3 in DNA: TGTGCCAGCAGCGATCCGGGACAGAGAACTGAAGCTTTCTTT. Protein sequence: CASSDPGQRTEAFF. The full variable domain, rest sourced from reference TRBV11-3 and TRBJ1-1, is EAGVVQSPRYKIIEKKQPVAFWCNPISGHNTLYWYLQNLGQGPELLIRYENEEAVDDSQLPKDRFSAERLKGVDSTLKIQPAELGDSAVYLCASSDPGQRTEAFFGQGTRLTVV.

V is TRBV9 and J is TRBJ1-6; D is undetermined. The ends were cut back, 0 bases at V and 12 bases at J, with 13 bases in the middle. CDR1 SGDLS and CDR2 YYNGEE come from the germline V gene. The CDR3 length is 14 residues. As DNA, the CDR3 is TGTGCCAGCAGCGTAGGCCAGGTGGGTGGACCCCTCCACTTT. This sequence encodes CASSVGQVGGPLHF.

This sequence joins TRBV19 and TRBJ2-5; D may be TRBD2 (6 bases). V shed 6 bases and J shed 5 bases, with 13 bases lying between them. CDR1 is LNHDA, CDR2 SQIVND, per germline (reference sequence). The CDR3 length is 13 residues. For the CDR3, the DNA is TGTGCCAGTAGCAGACTAGTCGGGGAGACCCAGTACTTC. As protein: CASSRLVGETQYF.

The chain couples TRBV7-2 to TRBJ2-1, with TRBD2 identical over 9 bases. The CDR3 covers 15 residues. The V gene end was trimmed by 5 bases and the J gene end by 4 bases; junction bases not matched to a gene: 6. CDR1 and CDR2 from the germline V gene are SGHTA and FQGNSA. In DNA form, the CDR3 reads TGTGCCAGCAGCCTGGGACTAGCTGCTTACAATGAGCAGTTCTTC. It encodes CASSLGLAAYNEQFF.

The rearrangement joins TRBV30 to TRBJ2-7, with 13 bases that match TRBD2. The V segment lost 3 bases and the J segment 7 bases; nucleotides outside the gene matches: 12. CDR3 length: 16 residues. Germline V gene sequence: CDR1 GTSNPN, CDR2 SVGIG (reference sequence). This CDR3 is CAWSGYGLAGVREQYF. The CDR3 coding sequence is TGTGCCTGGAGCGGATACGGACTAGCGGGAGTAAGAGAGCAGTACTTC.

The chain has TRBV4-2 and TRBJ2-2; 7 bases are shared with TRBD2. The CDR3 extends over 16 amino acids. V was pared by 2 bases and J by 0 bases, with 3 bases of the junction left unmatched. Germline loops: CDR1 LGHNA, CDR2 YNFKEQ. CDR3 amino acids: CASSQSLAANTGELFF. The DNA of the CDR3 is TGTGCCAGCAGCCAATCGCTAGCGGCGAACACCGGGGAGCTGTTTTTT.

The chain has TRBV7-2 and TRBJ2-7, with D possibly matching TRBD2 (6 bases). Germline V lookup: CDR1 SGHTA, CDR2 FQGNSA. The CDR3 runs to 14 residues. The V end was cut by 5 bases, the J end by 2 bases, with 13 bases between. The CDR3 sequence is CASSRTNGPYEQYF. For the CDR3, the DNA is TGTGCCAGCAGCAGGACTAATGGGCCCTACGAGCAGTACTTC.

This chain joins TRBV7-9 and TRBJ2-1; 7 nucleotides match TRBD2. The length of the CDR3 is 12 residues. From germline, CDR1 is SEHNR and CDR2 FQNEAQ (reference sequence). With V trimmed by 1 base and J by 15 bases, 6 bases remained unmatched. The CDR3 DNA sequence: TGTGCCAGCAGCTTAGGAAGCGGGGAGTCGTTCTTC. This sequence encodes CASSLGSGESFF.

The gene calls are TRBV7-9 and TRBJ2-2, with D possibly matching TRBD2 (5 bases). The CDR3 has 15 residues. V was clipped by 8 bases and J by 5 bases, with 18 bases between them. Germline V CDR1 and CDR2: SEHNR, FQNEAQ (reference sequence). In DNA form, the CDR3 reads TGTGCCAGCTCCAGTCAACTAGGTTTTACCGGGGAGCTGTTTTTT. The encoded protein is CASSSQLGFTGELFF.

V gene TRBV6-5 combines with J gene TRBJ2-7; 7 bases line up with TRBD1. V shed 6 bases, J shed 4 bases, and the junction held 9 bases outside the gene matches. This CDR3 is 14 amino acids long. Per the germline V gene, CDR1 is MNHEY and CDR2 is SVGAGI. In DNA form, the CDR3 reads TGTGCCAGCAGCCCCCAAGGACAGGTGTACGAGCAGTACTTC. It translates to CASSPQGQVYEQYF.

The chain couples TRBV18 to TRBJ2-7; 9 bases fit TRBD1. The V segment lost 4 bases and the J segment 3 bases; nucleotides outside the gene matches: 7. The V gene's germline CDR1 is KGHSH and CDR2 LQKENI. The CDR3 runs to 15 residues. This CDR3 is CASSLTGTGYYEQYF. In DNA, the CDR3 is TGTGCCAGCTCACTTACCGGGACAGGGTACTACGAGCAGTACTTC.

This chain joins TRBV7-2 and TRBJ1-6; D call uncertain. Looked up from germline, CDR1 is SGHTA and CDR2 is FQGNSA. This CDR3 has 13 amino acids. V shed 1 base and J shed 16 bases, with 14 bases lying between them. The CDR3 reads CASSLGMRARLHF. The CDR3 bases are TGTGCCAGCAGCTTAGGTATGAGGGCCCGGCTCCACTTT.

The J gene is TRBJ1-2, the V gene TRBV5-1; TRBD1 might be the D (5 bases). The CDR3 sequence is 14 residues long. Deletions cut 4 bases from V and 9 bases from J, with 19 bases between. Germline lookup yields CDR1 SGHRS and CDR2 YFSETQ. CDR3 nucleotides: TGCGCCAGCAGCCCCGCTTTAGACAGCTTGCGCTACACCTTC. Translating it yields CASSPALDSLRYTF.

The chain employs TRBV7-6 and TRBJ2-1; D remains ambiguous. Germline CDR1 reads SGHVS; CDR2 reads FNYEAQ. Trimming left V 0 bases short and J 10 bases short, with 7 bases between. CDR3 length: 12 amino acids. The CDR3 is CASSLATTEQFF. The CDR3 bases are TGTGCCAGCAGCTTAGCGACAACAGAGCAGTTCTTC.

The CDR3 loop is CAWSAGTSGSYTDTQYF. DNA of the CDR3: TGTGCCTGGAGTGCTGGGACTAGCGGGTCCTACACAGATACGCAGTATTTT. V gene TRBV30 combines with J gene TRBJ2-3, with 12 positions matching TRBD2. This CDR3 region has 17 residues. Unmatched junction bases numbered 7, after V lost 1 base and J lost 2 bases. Looked up from germline, CDR1 is GTSNPN and CDR2 is SVGIG (reference sequence). Supplemented by reference TRBV30 and TRBJ2-3, the full variable domain reads SQTIHQWPATLVQPVGSPLSLECTVEGTSNPNLYWYRQAAGRGLQLLFYSVGIGQISSEVPQNLSASRPQDRQFILSSKKLLLSDSGFYLCAWSAGTSGSYTDTQYFGPGTRLTVL.

This clone has more than one count but fewer than ten. This chain connects TRBV15 to TRBJ2-7; 11 bases line up with TRBD2. Germline loops: CDR1 LNHNV, CDR2 YYDKDF (reference sequence). This CDR3 is 16 amino acids long. V lost 0 bases and J lost 9; bases outside the gene matches: 10. The CDR3, as DNA: TGTGCCACCAGCAGAGATGGAACTAGCGGGAGATATGTGCAGTACTTC. It is translated as CATSRDGTSGRYVQYF.

CDR3 loop: CASSLTQGFSGNTIYF. Here the CDR3 DNA reads TGTGCCAGCAGCCTCACACAGGGCTTCTCTGGAAACACCATATATTTT. V usage is TRBV13 and J usage is TRBJ1-3; TRBD1 might be the D (6 bases). Trimming stripped 5 bases from V and 0 bases from J, with 14 bases between. This CDR3 region has 16 residues. Germline CDR1 reads PRHDT; CDR2 reads FYEKMQ (reference sequence).

The CDR3 sequence: CASSEATVGRKPEAFF. The CDR3, as DNA: TGTGCCAGCAGTGAAGCCACCGTGGGGAGAAAACCTGAAGCTTTCTTT. The chain has TRBV2 and TRBJ1-1; D gene unclear. The CDR3 runs 16 residues. The germline V gene has CDR1 SNHLY and CDR2 FYNNEI. V lost 0 bases, J lost 6 bases, and 17 bases lay in between. The full variable domain, in which reference TRBV2 and TRBJ1-1 provide the parts outside the CDR3, is EPEVTQTPSHQVTQMGQEVILRCVPISNHLYFYWYRQILGQKVEFLVSFYNNEISEKSEIFDDQFSVERPDGSNFTLKIRSTKLEDSAMYFCASSEATVGRKPEAFFGQGTRLTVV.